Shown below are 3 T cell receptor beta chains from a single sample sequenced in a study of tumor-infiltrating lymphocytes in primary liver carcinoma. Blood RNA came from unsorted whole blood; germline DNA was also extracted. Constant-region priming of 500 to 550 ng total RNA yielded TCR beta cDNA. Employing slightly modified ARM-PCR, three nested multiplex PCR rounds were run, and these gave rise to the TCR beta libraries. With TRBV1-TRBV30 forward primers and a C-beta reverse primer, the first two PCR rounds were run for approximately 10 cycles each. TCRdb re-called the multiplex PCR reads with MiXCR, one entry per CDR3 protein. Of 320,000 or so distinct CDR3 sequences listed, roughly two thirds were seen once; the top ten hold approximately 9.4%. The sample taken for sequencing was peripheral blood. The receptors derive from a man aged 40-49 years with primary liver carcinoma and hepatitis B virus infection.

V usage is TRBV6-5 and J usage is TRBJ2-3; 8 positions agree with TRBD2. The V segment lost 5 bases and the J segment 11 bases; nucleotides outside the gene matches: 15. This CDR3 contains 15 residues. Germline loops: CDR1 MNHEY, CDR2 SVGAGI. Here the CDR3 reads CASSPGLGGSMGQYF. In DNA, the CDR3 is TGTGCCAGCAGTCCGGGACTAGGCGGCAGTATGGGGCAGTATTTT.

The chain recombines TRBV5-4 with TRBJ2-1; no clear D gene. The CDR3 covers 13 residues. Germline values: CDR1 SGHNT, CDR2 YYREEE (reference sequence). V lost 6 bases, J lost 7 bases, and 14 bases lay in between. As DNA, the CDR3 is TGTGCCAGCACCCCCCCGTGGCGGAATGAGCAGTTCTTC. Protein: CASTPPWRNEQFF.

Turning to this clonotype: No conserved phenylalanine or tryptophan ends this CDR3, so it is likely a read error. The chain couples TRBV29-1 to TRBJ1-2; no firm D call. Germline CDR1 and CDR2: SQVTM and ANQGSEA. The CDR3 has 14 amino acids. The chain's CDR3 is CNVDSSGIIYGYTI. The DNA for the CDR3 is TGCAACGTTGATAGCAGCGGAATCATCTATGGCTACACCATC.